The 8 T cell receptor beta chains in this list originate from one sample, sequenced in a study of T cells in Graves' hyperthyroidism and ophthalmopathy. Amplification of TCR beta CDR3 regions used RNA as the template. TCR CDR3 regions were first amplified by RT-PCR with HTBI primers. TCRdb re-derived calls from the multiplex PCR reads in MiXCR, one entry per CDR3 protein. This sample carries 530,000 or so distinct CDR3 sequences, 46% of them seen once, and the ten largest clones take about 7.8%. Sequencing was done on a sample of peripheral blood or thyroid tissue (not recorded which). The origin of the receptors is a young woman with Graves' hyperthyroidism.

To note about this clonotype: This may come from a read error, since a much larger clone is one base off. CDR3 residues: CASSLPRVEGTEAFF. DNA for the CDR3: TGTGCCAGCAGTCTCCCCAGGGTGGAAGGGACTGAAGCTTTCTTT. The V call is TRBV7-9, the J call TRBJ1-1; possibly TRBD1 for D (5 bases). With 6 bases removed from V and 5 bases from J, the gap between germline ends came to 19 bases. The germline V gene has CDR1 SEHNR and CDR2 FQNEAQ (reference sequence). The CDR3 spans 15 residues. Full variable domain (outside the CDR3, taken from reference TRBV7-9 and TRBJ1-1): DTGVSQNPRHKITKRGQNVTFRCDPISEHNRLYWYRQTLGQGPEFLTYFQNEAQLEKSRLLSDRFSAERPKGSFSTLEIQRTEQGDSAMYLCASSLPRVEGTEAFFGQGTRLTVV.

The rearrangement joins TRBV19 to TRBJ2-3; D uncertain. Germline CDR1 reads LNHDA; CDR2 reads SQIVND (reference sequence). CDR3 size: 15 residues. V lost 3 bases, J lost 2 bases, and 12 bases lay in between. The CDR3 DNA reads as TGTGCCAGTAGTATTGCACGCCAAAACACAGATACGCAGTATTTT. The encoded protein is CASSIARQNTDTQYF.

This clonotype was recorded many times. CDR3: CASSLGALEQYF. CDR3 in DNA: TGCGCCAGCAGCTTGGGGGCACTCGAGCAGTACTTC. The chain couples TRBV5-1 to TRBJ2-7; no clear D. The CDR3 length is 12 residues. V lost 0 bases, J lost 6 bases, and 7 bases lay in between. Per the germline V gene, CDR1 is SGHRS and CDR2 is YFSETQ.

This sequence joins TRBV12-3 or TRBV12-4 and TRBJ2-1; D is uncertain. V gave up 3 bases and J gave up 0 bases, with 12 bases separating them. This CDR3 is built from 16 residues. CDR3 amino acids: CASSFPLRFSYNEQFF. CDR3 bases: TGTGCCAGCAGTTTCCCTCTCCGTTTCTCCTACAATGAGCAGTTCTTC.

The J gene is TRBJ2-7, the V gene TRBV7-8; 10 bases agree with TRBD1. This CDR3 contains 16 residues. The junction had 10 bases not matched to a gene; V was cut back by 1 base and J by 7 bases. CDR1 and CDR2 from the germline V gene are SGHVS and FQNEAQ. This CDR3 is CASSLGDRGTYNEQYF. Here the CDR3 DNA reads TGTGCCAGCAGCTTAGGGGACAGGGGCACCTACAATGAGCAGTACTTC.

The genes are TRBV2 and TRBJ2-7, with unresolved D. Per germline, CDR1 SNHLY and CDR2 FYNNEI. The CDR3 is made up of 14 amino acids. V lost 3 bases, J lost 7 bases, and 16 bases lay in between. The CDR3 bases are TGTGCCAGCAGTGACGGACCCACGCCGGGTGAGCAGTACTTC. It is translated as CASSDGPTPGEQYF.

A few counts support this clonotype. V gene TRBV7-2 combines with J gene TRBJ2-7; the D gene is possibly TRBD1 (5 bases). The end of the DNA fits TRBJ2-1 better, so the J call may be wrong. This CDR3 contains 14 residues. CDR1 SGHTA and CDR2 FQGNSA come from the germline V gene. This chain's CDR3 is CASSLQTPRDEQFF. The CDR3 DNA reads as TGTGCCAGCAGCCTCCAGACTCCCAGGGATGAGCAGTTCTTC.

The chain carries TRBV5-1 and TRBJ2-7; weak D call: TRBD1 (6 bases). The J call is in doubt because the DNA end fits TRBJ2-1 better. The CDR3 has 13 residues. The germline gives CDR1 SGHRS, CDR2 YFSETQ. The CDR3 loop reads CASSLYTLRGQFF. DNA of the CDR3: TGCGCCAGCAGCTTGTATACTCTCAGGGGGCAGTTCTTC.